Sequencing of this T cell receptor beta chain was carried out in a study of blood T cell repertoires in COVID-19. This CDR3 is 18 amino acids long. V gave up 5 bases and J gave up 1 base, with 23 bases separating them. Germline CDR1 MNHEY, CDR2 SVGEGT. Profiled with immunoSEQ multiplex PCR; TCRdb holds only in-frame clones, not every one. The repertoire has hundreds of thousands of clones, about 90% of them found once; the top ten carry 2.5% to 4%. The J gene is TRBJ1-1, the V gene TRBV6-2 or TRBV6-3; D might be TRBD1 (6 bases). Material: peripheral blood. This TCR came from a woman under 30 who had recovered from COVID-19. CDR3 region: CASSGGRAGAFGNTEAFF. The CDR3 region has the DNA TGTGCCAGCAGTGGCGGGAGGGCAGGGGCTTTCGGGAACACTGAAGCTTTCTTT.